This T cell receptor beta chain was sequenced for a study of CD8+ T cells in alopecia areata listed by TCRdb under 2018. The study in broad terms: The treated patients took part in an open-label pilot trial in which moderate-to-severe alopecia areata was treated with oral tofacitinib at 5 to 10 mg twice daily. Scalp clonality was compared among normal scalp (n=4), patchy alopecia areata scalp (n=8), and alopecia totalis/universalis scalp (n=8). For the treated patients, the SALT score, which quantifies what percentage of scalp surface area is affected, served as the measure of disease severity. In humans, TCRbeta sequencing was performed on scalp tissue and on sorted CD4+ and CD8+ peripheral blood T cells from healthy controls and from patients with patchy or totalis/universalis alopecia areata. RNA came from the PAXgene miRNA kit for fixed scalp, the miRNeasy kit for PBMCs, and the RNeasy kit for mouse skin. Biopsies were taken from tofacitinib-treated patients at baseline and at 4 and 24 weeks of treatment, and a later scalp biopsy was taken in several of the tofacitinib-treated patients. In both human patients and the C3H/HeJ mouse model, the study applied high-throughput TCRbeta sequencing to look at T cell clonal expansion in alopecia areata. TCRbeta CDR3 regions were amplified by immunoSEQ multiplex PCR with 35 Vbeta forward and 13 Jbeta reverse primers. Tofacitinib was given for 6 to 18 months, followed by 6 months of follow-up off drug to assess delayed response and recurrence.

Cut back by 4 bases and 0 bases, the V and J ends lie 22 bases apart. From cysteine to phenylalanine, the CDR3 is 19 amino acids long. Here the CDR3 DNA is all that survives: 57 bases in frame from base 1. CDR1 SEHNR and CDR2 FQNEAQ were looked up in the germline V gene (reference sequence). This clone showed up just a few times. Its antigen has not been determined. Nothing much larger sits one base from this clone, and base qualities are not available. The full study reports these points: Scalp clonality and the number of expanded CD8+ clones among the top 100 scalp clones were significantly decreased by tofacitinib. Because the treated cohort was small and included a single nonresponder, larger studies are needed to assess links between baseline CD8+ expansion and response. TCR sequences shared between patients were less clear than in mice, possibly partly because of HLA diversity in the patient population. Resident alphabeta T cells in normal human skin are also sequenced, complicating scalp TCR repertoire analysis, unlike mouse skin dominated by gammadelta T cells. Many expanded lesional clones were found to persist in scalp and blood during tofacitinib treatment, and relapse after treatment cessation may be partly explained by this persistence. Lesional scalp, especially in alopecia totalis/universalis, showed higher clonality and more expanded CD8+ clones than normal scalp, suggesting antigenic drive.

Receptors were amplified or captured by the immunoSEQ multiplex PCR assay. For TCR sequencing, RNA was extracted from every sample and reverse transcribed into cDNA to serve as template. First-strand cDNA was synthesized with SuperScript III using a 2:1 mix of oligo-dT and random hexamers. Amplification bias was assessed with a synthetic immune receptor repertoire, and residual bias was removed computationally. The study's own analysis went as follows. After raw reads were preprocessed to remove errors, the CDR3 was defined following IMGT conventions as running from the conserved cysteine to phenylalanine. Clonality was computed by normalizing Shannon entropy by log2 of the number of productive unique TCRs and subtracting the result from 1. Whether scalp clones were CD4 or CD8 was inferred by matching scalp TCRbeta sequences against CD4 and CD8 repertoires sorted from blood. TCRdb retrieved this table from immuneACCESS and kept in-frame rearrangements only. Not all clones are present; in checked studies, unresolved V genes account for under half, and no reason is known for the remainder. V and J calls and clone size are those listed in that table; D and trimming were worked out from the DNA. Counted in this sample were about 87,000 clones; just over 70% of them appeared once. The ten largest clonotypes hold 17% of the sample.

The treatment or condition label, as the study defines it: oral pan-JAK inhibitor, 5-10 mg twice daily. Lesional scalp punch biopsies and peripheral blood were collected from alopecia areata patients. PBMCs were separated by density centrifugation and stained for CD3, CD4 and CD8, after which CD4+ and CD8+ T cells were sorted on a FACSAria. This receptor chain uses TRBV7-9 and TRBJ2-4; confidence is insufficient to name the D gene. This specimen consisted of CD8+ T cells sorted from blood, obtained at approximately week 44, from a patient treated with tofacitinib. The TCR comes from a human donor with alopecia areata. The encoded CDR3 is CASSSPDDRLGVAKNIQYF. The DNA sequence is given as TGTGCCAGCAGCTCACCCGACGATCGTTTGGGCGTAGCCAAAAACATTCAGTACTTC.